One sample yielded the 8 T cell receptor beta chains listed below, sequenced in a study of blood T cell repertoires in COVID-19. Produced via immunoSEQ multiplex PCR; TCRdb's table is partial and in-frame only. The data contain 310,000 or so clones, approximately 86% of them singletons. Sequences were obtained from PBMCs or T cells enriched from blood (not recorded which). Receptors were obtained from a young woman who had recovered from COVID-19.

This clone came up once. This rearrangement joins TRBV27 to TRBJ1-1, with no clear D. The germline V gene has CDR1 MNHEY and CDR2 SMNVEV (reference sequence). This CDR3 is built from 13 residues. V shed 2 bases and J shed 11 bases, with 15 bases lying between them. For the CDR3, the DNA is TGTGCCAGCAGTTTACGAACGGAGGCGGGGGCTTTCTTT. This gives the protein CASSLRTEAGAFF.

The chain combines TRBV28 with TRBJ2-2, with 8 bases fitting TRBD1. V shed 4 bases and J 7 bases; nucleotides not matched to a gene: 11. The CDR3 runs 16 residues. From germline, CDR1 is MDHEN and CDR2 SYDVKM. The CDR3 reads CASSSIPGRGRGELFF. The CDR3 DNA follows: TGTGCCAGCAGTTCTATCCCTGGCAGGGGGCGCGGGGAGCTGTTTTTT.

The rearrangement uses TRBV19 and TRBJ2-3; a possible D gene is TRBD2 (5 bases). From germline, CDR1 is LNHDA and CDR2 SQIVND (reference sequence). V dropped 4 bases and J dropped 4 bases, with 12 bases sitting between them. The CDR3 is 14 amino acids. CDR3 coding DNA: TGTGCCAGTAGTACGAGGGCCCCGCCAGATACGCAGTATTTT. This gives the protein CASSTRAPPDTQYF.

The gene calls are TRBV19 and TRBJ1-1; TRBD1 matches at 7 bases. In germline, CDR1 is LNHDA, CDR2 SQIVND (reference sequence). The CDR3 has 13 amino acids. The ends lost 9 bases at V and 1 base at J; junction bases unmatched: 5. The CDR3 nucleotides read TGTGCCAGCTGGGACAGCCGGAACACTGAAGCTTTCTTT. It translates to CASWDSRNTEAFF.

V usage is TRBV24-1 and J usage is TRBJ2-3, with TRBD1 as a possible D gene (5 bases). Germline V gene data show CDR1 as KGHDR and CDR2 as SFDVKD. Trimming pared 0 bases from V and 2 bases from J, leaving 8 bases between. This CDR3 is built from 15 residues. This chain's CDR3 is CATSDLPGHTDTQYF. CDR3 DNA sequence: TGTGCCACCAGTGATTTGCCAGGGCACACAGATACGCAGTATTTT.

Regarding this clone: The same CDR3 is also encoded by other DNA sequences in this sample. The CDR3 DNA is TGTGCCAGCCGACAGGGATTCTATGGCTACACCTTC. Protein sequence: CASRQGFYGYTF. The chain links TRBV28 to TRBJ1-2; 7 nucleotides line up with TRBD1. Per the germline V gene, CDR1 is MDHEN and CDR2 is SYDVKM. V trimming: 8 bases; J trimming: 4 bases; junction bases outside the gene matches: 4. The CDR3 totals 12 residues.

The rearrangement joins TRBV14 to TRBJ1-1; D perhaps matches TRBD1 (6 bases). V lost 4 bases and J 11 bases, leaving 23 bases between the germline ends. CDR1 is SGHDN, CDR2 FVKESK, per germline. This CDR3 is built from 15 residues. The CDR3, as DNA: TGTGCCAGCAGCCGCCTAGCGGGGGCGGGCTCGGTGGCTTTCTTT. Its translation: CASSRLAGAGSVAFF.

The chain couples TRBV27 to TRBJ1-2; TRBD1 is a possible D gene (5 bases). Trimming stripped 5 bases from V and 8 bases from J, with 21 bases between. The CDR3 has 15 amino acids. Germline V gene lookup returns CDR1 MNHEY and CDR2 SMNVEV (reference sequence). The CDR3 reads CASSGSWDGAGGYTF. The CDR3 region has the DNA TGTGCCAGCAGTGGATCGTGGGACGGCGCGGGGGGCTACACCTTC.